These 30 T cell receptor beta chains were sequenced from one sample in a study of shared clonotypes between healthy human individuals. The assay was immunoSEQ multiplex PCR, and TCRdb's table has in-frame clones only and misses some. Of about 2 million clones listed, about 95% are singletons. Naive CD8 cells comprised CD45RO-negative, CCR7-positively selected cells, excluding terminally differentiated effector memory CD45RA+ cells. Material for sequencing was naive CD8+ T cells sorted from blood. The receptors originated from a man between 18 and 29 years old in good health.

This chain joins TRBV29-1 and TRBJ2-7, with 9 bases fitting TRBD1. This CDR3 region has 14 residues. Germline assignment: CDR1 SQVTM and CDR2 ANQGSEA. After removal of 6 bases from V and 3 bases from J, the junction contained 9 bases not matched to a gene. CDR3 residues: CSVVRQDRGYEQYF. DNA of the CDR3: TGCAGCGTCGTGAGGCAGGACAGGGGCTACGAGCAGTACTTC.

The rearrangement joins TRBV4-3 to TRBJ2-5; 7 nucleotides agree with TRBD1. The trim removed 5 bases at V and 5 bases at J, leaving 14 bases unmatched. This CDR3 is 16 amino acids long. Germline CDR1 and CDR2: LGHNA and YSLEER. CDR3 in amino acids: CASSTGAKSSMETQYF. CDR3 sequence (DNA): TGCGCCAGCAGCACAGGGGCTAAATCTAGTATGGAGACCCAGTACTTC.

The chain couples TRBV6-5 to TRBJ1-5, with D uncertain. Deletions cut 5 bases from V and 9 bases from J, with 14 bases between. The CDR3 is 13 residues long. Per germline, CDR1 MNHEY and CDR2 SVGAGI. The CDR3 here is CASSEAEGWPQHF. CDR3 nucleotide sequence: TGTGCCAGCAGTGAAGCCGAAGGTTGGCCCCAGCATTTT.

V gene TRBV6-4 combines with J gene TRBJ2-7, with a possible D match to TRBD1 (6 bases). Trimming shortened V by 4 bases and J by 0 bases, and 13 bases separated the two germline ends. The germline gives CDR1 MRHNA, CDR2 SNTAGT. This CDR3 contains 15 residues. The CDR3 sequence: CASSGKGVLSYEQYF. Written as DNA, the CDR3 is TGTGCCAGCAGTGGCAAGGGGGTTCTCTCCTACGAGCAGTACTTC.

V usage is TRBV7-2 and J usage is TRBJ2-1; D possibly matches TRBD1 or TRBD2 (5 bases each). Looked up from germline, CDR1 is SGHTA and CDR2 is FQGNSA. V was pared by 4 bases and J by 5 bases, with 18 bases between. The CDR3 loop spans 16 amino acids. The CDR3 reads CASSSFRGPPNNEQFF. CDR3 in DNA: TGTGCCAGCAGCTCCTTCCGGGGACCTCCTAACAATGAGCAGTTCTTC.

The V and J genes are TRBV27 and TRBJ2-7, with 7 positions matching TRBD2. This CDR3 has 14 amino acids. The germline V gene has CDR1 MNHEY and CDR2 SMNVEV (reference sequence). V shed 3 bases, J shed 5 bases, and the junction held 7 bases outside the gene matches. The CDR3 sequence is CASSFGTTGDEQYF. The CDR3 DNA reads TGTGCCAGCAGTTTTGGGACTACGGGCGACGAGCAGTACTTC.

This clone was counted once. The DNA of the CDR3 is TGCGCCAGCAGCTTGGGCCCTAGCGGGCCCTCCTACGAGCAGTACTTC. Its translation is CASSLGPSGPSYEQYF. The chain combines TRBV5-1 with TRBJ2-7, with 8 bases fitting TRBD2. The V gene's germline CDR1 is SGHRS and CDR2 YFSETQ. Trimming took 0 bases from V and 0 from J; bases not matched to a gene: 5. The CDR3 loop spans 16 amino acids.

Here the CDR3 reads CASRPGQVNTGELFF. As DNA, the CDR3 is TGTGCCAGTAGACCGGGACAGGTCAACACCGGGGAGCTGTTTTTT. The chain carries TRBV19 and TRBJ2-2; 8 nucleotides line up with TRBD1. The CDR3 has 15 residues. After removal of 6 bases from V and 2 bases from J, the junction contained 5 bases not matched to a gene. Per germline, CDR1 LNHDA and CDR2 SQIVND (reference sequence).

This clone was counted a few times. A much larger clone sits a single nucleotide away, making a read error possible. The V and J genes are TRBV13 and TRBJ2-3; D is uncertain. V lost 1 base and J 4 bases, leaving 3 bases between the germline ends. This CDR3 comprises 12 residues. Germline V lookup: CDR1 PRHDT, CDR2 FYEKMQ (reference sequence). The CDR3 region has the DNA TGTGCCAGCAGCTTAGAGCCAGATACGCAGTATTTT. Protein product: CASSLEPDTQYF.

This clone was counted a single time. The gene calls are TRBV27 and TRBJ1-1; tentative D call: TRBD1 (6 bases). V was cut by 6 bases and J by 3 bases, with 11 bases left in between. The CDR3 covers 13 residues. Germline CDR1 and CDR2: MNHEY and SMNVEV (reference sequence). CDR3 sequence: CASSYGQHTEAFF. In DNA form, the CDR3 reads TGTGCCAGCAGCTATGGACAGCACACTGAAGCTTTCTTT.

This chain links TRBV13 with TRBJ2-7; D may be TRBD2 (6 bases). V lost 7 bases and J 2 bases, leaving 15 bases between the germline ends. The CDR3 is 14 amino acids. The V gene's germline CDR1 is PRHDT and CDR2 FYEKMQ (reference sequence). CDR3 sequence reads: CASTRSGLAYEQYF. DNA of the CDR3: TGTGCCAGCACCCGTTCGGGACTTGCCTACGAGCAGTACTTC.

The chain joins TRBV9 to TRBJ2-1, with 11 positions matching TRBD2. This CDR3 has 17 amino acids. Germline V CDR1 and CDR2: SGDLS, YYNGEE. Trimming took 4 bases from V and 4 from J; bases not matched to a gene: 10. The CDR3 DNA reads TGTGCCAGCAGCCCTTTAGCGGGGGGGATACTTTACAATGAGCAGTTCTTC. Translation gives CASSPLAGGILYNEQFF.

This chain links TRBV5-1 with TRBJ2-1; no definite D call. In germline, CDR1 is SGHRS, CDR2 YFSETQ. This CDR3 contains 16 residues. V lost 0 bases to trimming and J lost 2 bases, with 12 bases between them. The CDR3 DNA reads as TGCGCCAGCAGCTTGGGTACTAAATATACCTACAATGAGCAGTTCTTC. Its translation: CASSLGTKYTYNEQFF.

This clone occurred once. V and J are TRBV6-1 and TRBJ2-5; D might be TRBD2 (5 bases). Trimming pared 5 bases from V and 4 bases from J, leaving 11 bases between. CDR1 MNHNS and CDR2 SASEGT come from the germline V gene. This CDR3 has 13 residues. The CDR3 spells CASSNGGLETQYF. CDR3 nucleotide sequence: TGTGCCAGCAGTAACGGCGGGCTAGAGACCCAGTACTTC.

About this clone: Other DNA variants within this sample encode the same CDR3. This rearrangement joins TRBV7-9 to TRBJ2-2; D gene ambiguous. CDR1 and CDR2 from the germline V gene are SEHNR and FQNEAQ (reference sequence). Trimming removed 5 bases from V and 5 bases from J, with 6 bases in between. The length of the CDR3 is 12 residues. CDR3 amino acids: CASSPSTGELFF. The DNA of the CDR3 is TGTGCCAGCAGCCCCTCGACCGGGGAGCTGTTTTTT.

V is TRBV7-9 and J is TRBJ2-3; D is possibly TRBD1 or TRBD2 (6 bases each). The V end was cut by 3 bases, the J end by 5 bases, with 21 bases between. The germline CDR1 and CDR2 sequences are SEHNR and FQNEAQ (reference sequence). This CDR3 region has 17 residues. The CDR3 loop reads CASSLGWGAQVRDTQYF. The CDR3, as DNA: TGTGCCAGCAGCTTGGGATGGGGGGCGCAGGTTAGAGATACGCAGTATTTT. Full variable domain (missing parts from reference TRBV7-9 and TRBJ2-3): DTGVSQNPRHKITKRGQNVTFRCDPISEHNRLYWYRQTLGQGPEFLTYFQNEAQLEKSRLLSDRFSAERPKGSFSTLEIQRTEQGDSAMYLCASSLGWGAQVRDTQYFGPGTRLTVL.

The chain combines TRBV15 with TRBJ2-7; D call uncertain. The CDR3 runs 13 residues. CDR1 and CDR2 from the germline V gene are LNHNV and YYDKDF (reference sequence). Deletions cut 0 bases from V and 3 bases from J, with 6 bases between. The CDR3 loop is CATSRDPLYEQYF. CDR3 nucleotide sequence: TGTGCCACCAGCAGAGATCCCCTCTACGAGCAGTACTTC.

This rearrangement joins TRBV27 to TRBJ1-2; TRBD1 matches at 11 bases. The length of the CDR3 is 14 residues. Trimming cost V 8 bases and J 4 bases; bases outside gene matches: 6. The germline V gene encodes CDR1 MNHEY and CDR2 SMNVEV (reference sequence). The chain's CDR3 is CASGSGTGGYGYTF. DNA for the CDR3: TGTGCCAGCGGATCCGGGACAGGGGGCTATGGCTACACCTTC.

The V call is TRBV4-2, the J call TRBJ2-7; tentative D call: TRBD1 (7 bases). CDR3 size: 16 residues. Germline CDR1 reads LGHNA; CDR2 reads YNFKEQ. V was cut by 0 bases and J by 3 bases, with 15 bases left in between. The CDR3 protein is CASSQEEGTASYEQYF. Here the CDR3 DNA reads TGTGCCAGCAGCCAAGAGGAGGGGACAGCAAGCTACGAGCAGTACTTC.

The chain employs TRBV6-1 and TRBJ2-5; 7 bases line up with TRBD2. Trimming cost V 3 bases and J 2 bases; bases outside gene matches: 6. CDR1 is MNHNS and CDR2 is SASEGT in the germline V gene. The CDR3 has 15 amino acids. DNA of the CDR3: TGTGCCAGCAGTGAGCTACTAGCGCTTCAAGAGACCCAGTACTTC. Amino acid sequence: CASSELLALQETQYF.

The chain couples TRBV30 to TRBJ2-1; TRBD1 matches at 8 bases. The CDR3 extends over 15 amino acids. Germline V gene sequence: CDR1 GTSNPN, CDR2 SVGIG (reference sequence). V lost 2 bases and J lost 5; bases outside the gene matches: 8. CDR3 region: CAWSITGGPNNEQFF. CDR3 nucleotides: TGTGCCTGGAGTATTACAGGGGGGCCCAACAATGAGCAGTTCTTC.

The rearrangement links TRBV10-3 to TRBJ2-1; D gene uncertain. Trimming stripped 2 bases from V and 8 bases from J, with 10 bases between. CDR3 length: 13 residues. Germline lookup yields CDR1 ENHRY and CDR2 SYGVKD. CDR3 region: CAISEQHGYEQFF. For the CDR3, the DNA is TGTGCCATCAGTGAGCAGCACGGGTATGAGCAGTTCTTC.

The chain carries TRBV5-1 and TRBJ2-7; TRBD2 is a possible D gene (5 bases). CDR3 length equals 14 residues. Germline values: CDR1 SGHRS, CDR2 YFSETQ. Trimming cost V 4 bases and J 0 bases, with 11 bases left between them. The CDR3 loop reads CASSTFAGSYEQYF. The CDR3 coding sequence is TGCGCCAGCAGCACGTTTGCGGGCTCCTACGAGCAGTACTTC.

The genes are TRBV13 and TRBJ2-1; D is perhaps TRBD2 (7 bases). CDR1 is PRHDT and CDR2 is FYEKMQ in the germline V gene (reference sequence). The CDR3 spans 14 residues. V lost 5 bases and J 9 bases, leaving 17 bases between the germline ends. The CDR3: CASSPTVGGLEQFF. CDR3 nucleotides: TGTGCCAGCAGCCCGACAGTCGGGGGGCTTGAGCAGTTCTTC.

On this clone: A much larger clone differs from this one at a single base, so this may be a read error. At the DNA level, this CDR3 is encoded by other sequences in the same sample as well. The chain has TRBV5-6 and TRBJ1-1; D is uncertain. The CDR3 has 12 residues. V was shortened by 2 bases and J by 1 base, with 3 bases between the two germline ends. CDR1 and CDR2 (germline): SGHDT, YYEEEE. The CDR3 spells CASSLWNTEAFF. DNA for the CDR3: TGTGCCAGCAGCTTATGGAACACTGAAGCTTTCTTT.

This sequence joins TRBV2 and TRBJ2-3; TRBD2 aligns across 9 bases. The CDR3 length is 16 residues. V shed 3 bases and J 2 bases; nucleotides not matched to a gene: 6. Germline CDR1 reads SNHLY; CDR2 reads FYNNEI. CDR3 residues: CASSERLAGNTDTQYF. The CDR3 DNA is TGTGCCAGCAGTGAGAGGCTAGCGGGAAACACAGATACGCAGTATTTT.

The J gene is TRBJ2-7, the V gene TRBV6-5; D possibly corresponds to TRBD1 (5 bases). Germline V gene sequence: CDR1 MNHEY, CDR2 SVGAGI. This CDR3 is built from 13 residues. Between the trimmed V and J ends, which lost 10 bases and 0 bases, there was a span of 13 bases. CDR3 sequence reads: CATNNRSSYEQYF. For the CDR3, the DNA is TGTGCCACGAACAACAGGAGCTCCTACGAGCAGTACTTC.

The CDR3 DNA follows: TGTGCCAGCAGCCCGGGTAACTCTGGAAACACCATATATTTT. This translates into CASSPGNSGNTIYF. The chain is built from TRBV13 and TRBJ1-3; no clear D gene. CDR3 size: 14 residues. Germline CDR1 and CDR2: PRHDT and FYEKMQ (reference sequence). V was clipped by 5 bases and J by 0 bases, with 8 bases between them.

The chain employs TRBV9 and TRBJ1-2; TRBD1 agrees at 10 bases. The CDR3 totals 14 residues. The V gene's germline CDR1 is SGDLS and CDR2 YYNGEE. V dropped 6 bases and J dropped 5; count of bases not matched to a gene: 7. This CDR3 reads CASTNPGQGYGYTF. The CDR3 DNA reads TGTGCCAGCACCAACCCGGGACAGGGGTATGGCTACACCTTC.

About this clone: The identical CDR3 is also encoded by other nucleotide sequences in the sample. This chain uses TRBV28 with TRBJ2-7; D gene uncertain. CDR3 length: 14 amino acids. The V gene's germline CDR1 is MDHEN and CDR2 SYDVKM. Trimming left V 5 bases short and J 0 bases short, with 11 bases between. CDR3 nucleotides: TGTGCCAGCAGTCTGGACGGCTACTCCTACGAGCAGTACTTC. Translating gives CASSLDGYSYEQYF.